The rows below give T cell receptor beta chains drawn from one sample of a study of PD-1 blockade in classical Hodgkin lymphoma. Generated by immunoSEQ multiplex PCR, the TCRdb table keeps only in-frame clones and is missing some. The table has roughly 100,000 clones, about three quarters seen once. The input for sequencing was peripheral blood mononuclear cells (PBMCs), taken before the fourth cycle of nivolumab. These receptors all come from a human donor with classical Hodgkin lymphoma. Both conserved end residues are part of each CDR3. D genes are given only for firm matches. Size is omitted from some rows. Given values are once, few, many or a class for expanded clones.

D gene	V gene	J gene	clone size	CDR3 protein	CDR3 DNA
.	TRBV7-6	TRBJ1-1	.	CASSLDTNTEAFF	TGTGCCAGCAGCTTAGACACGAACACTGAAGCTTTCTTT
.	TRBV27	TRBJ2-2	.	CASSPRTDYTGELFF	TGTGCCAGCAGTCCTCGGACAGACTACACCGGGGAGCTGTTTTTT
.	TRBV6-5	TRBJ1-4	once	CASSSEEKLFF	TGTGCCAGCAGTTCCGAGGAAAAACTGTTTTTT
.	TRBV10-1	TRBJ1-2	few	CASNRLIWSTCGYTF	TGCGCCAGCAATCGACTCATATGGTCAACCTGTGGCTACACCTTC
.	TRBV5-1	TRBJ2-3	.	CASSWPGTDTQYF	TGCGCCAGCAGCTGGCCAGGCACAGATACGCAGTATTTT
.	TRBV11-2	TRBJ2-5	.	CASSRARETQYF	TGTGCCAGCAGCCGCGCTAGGGAGACCCAGTACTTC
.	TRBV5-1	TRBJ1-1	.	CASRLQGDTEAFF	TGCGCCAGCAGACTACAGGGTGACACTGAAGCTTTCTTT
.	TRBV7-7	TRBJ2-6	few	CASSSWGAGANVLTF	TGTGCCAGCAGTTCCTGGGGCGCTGGGGCCAACGTCCTGACTTTC
.	TRBV6-6	TRBJ2-2	.	CASSYDTGELFF	TGTGCCAGCAGTTACGACACCGGGGAGCTGTTTTTT
TRBD1	TRBV7-3	TRBJ1-2	.	CASSPTGGEGYTF	TGTGCCAGCAGCCCGACAGGGGGAGAAGGCTACACCTTC
.	TRBV18	TRBJ1-1	once	CASSPQGGTTEAFF	TGTGCCAGCTCTCCTCAGGGAGGGACCACTGAAGCTTTCTTT
.	TRBV28	TRBJ1-5	.	CASSTYVTGFDQPQHF	TGTGCCAGCAGTACTTATGTTACAGGGTTTGATCAGCCCCAGCATTTT
.	TRBV18	TRBJ1-3	.	CASSPTTISSGNTIYF	TGTGCCAGCTCACCGACAACAATCTCCTCTGGAAACACCATATATTTT
.	TRBV2	TRBJ2-3	.	CASSEGRGSTDTQYF	TGTGCCAGCAGTGAAGGAAGGGGGAGCACAGATACGCAGTATTTT
.	TRBV6-5	TRBJ2-2	.	CASSRDFTGELFF	TGTGCCAGCAGTAGGGATTTCACCGGGGAGCTGTTTTTT
TRBD1	TRBV6-5	TRBJ2-1	.	CASRTGRSYNEQFF	TGTGCCAGCCGGACAGGGAGATCCTACAATGAGCAGTTCTTC
.	TRBV2	TRBJ1-3	.	CASSEAHSGNTIYF	TGTGCCAGCAGTGAAGCGCACAGCGGAAACACCATATATTTT
.	TRBV28	TRBJ2-4	.	CASSLWDIGNIQYF	TGTGCCAGCAGTTTATGGGACATAGGGAACATTCAGTACTTC
.	TRBV7-3	TRBJ2-3	.	CASSPGVSTDTQYF	TGTGCCAGCAGCCCAGGGGTTAGCACAGATACGCAGTATTTT
TRBD1	TRBV4-3	TRBJ2-7	once	CASSQAYRQGSYEQYF	TGCGCCAGCAGCCAAGCCTACAGACAGGGCTCCTACGAGCAGTACTTC
.	TRBV7-2	TRBJ2-4	.	CASSLLGPQAVGKNIQYF	TGTGCCAGCAGCTTACTAGGGCCGCAGGCTGTGGGAAAAAACATTCAGTACTTC
.	TRBV10-3	TRBJ2-7	once	CAISEQGRKGEQYF	TGTGCCATCAGTGAACAGGGAAGGAAGGGCGAGCAGTACTTC
.	TRBV15	TRBJ2-7	.	CATSRGGAVEQYF	TGTGCCACCAGCAGAGGAGGGGCGGTCGAGCAGTACTTC
.	TRBV13	TRBJ2-3	.	CASSPGPYTQYF	TGTGCCAGCAGCCCCGGCCCTTATACGCAGTATTTT
TRBD1	TRBV5-4	TRBJ2-3	.	CASSFGQGATDTQYF	TGTGCCAGCAGCTTCGGACAGGGAGCCACAGATACGCAGTATTTT
.	TRBV5-1	TRBJ2-3	.	CASRQVITDTQYF	TGCGCCAGCCGACAGGTGATAACAGATACGCAGTATTTT
.	TRBV6-6	TRBJ2-5	.	CASSPQGGGKTQYF	TGTGCCAGCAGCCCCCAGGGGGGCGGGAAGACCCAGTACTTC
.	TRBV11-3	TRBJ2-3	once	CASSLGPGQISTDTQYF	TGTGCCAGCAGCCTTGGCCCCGGGCAAATTAGCACAGATACGCAGTATTTT
.	TRBV6-5	TRBJ1-2	.	CASSYSFSSYGYTF	TGTGCCAGCAGTTACTCTTTTTCCAGTTATGGCTACACCTTC
.	TRBV4-3	TRBJ2-1	few	CASSQGDWLRNEQFF	TGCGCCAGCAGCCAGGGGGACTGGCTAAGGAATGAGCAGTTCTTC
.	TRBV2	TRBJ2-3	.	CASSEGRPGGTDTQYF	TGTGCCAGCAGTGAAGGTCGGCCGGGGGGCACAGATACGCAGTATTTT
TRBD2	TRBV9	TRBJ2-2	.	CASSASGGANLFGELFF	TGTGCCAGCAGCGCTAGCGGGGGGGCCAATTTGTTCGGGGAGCTGTTTTTT
TRBD2	TRBV27	TRBJ2-7	.	CASSLLAGAYEQYF	TGTGCCAGCAGTTTACTAGCGGGAGCCTACGAGCAGTACTTC
.	TRBV19	TRBJ2-1	few	CATLAPYNEQFF	TGTGCCACCCTAGCGCCCTACAATGAGCAGTTCTTC
TRBD1	TRBV5-1	TRBJ1-1	.	CASSAGGANTEAFF	TGCGCCAGCAGCGCAGGGGGGGCGAACACTGAAGCTTTCTTT
.	TRBV28	TRBJ2-7	few	CASSGVQGQYF	TGTGCCAGCAGCGGGGTCCAGGGACAGTACTTC
TRBD1	TRBV5-1	TRBJ1-5	.	CASSLGGDRGYQPQHF	TGCGCCAGCAGCTTGGGCGGCGACAGGGGATATCAGCCCCAGCATTTT
.	TRBV27	TRBJ2-7	.	CASSLYHRVRGAYEQYF	TGTGCCAGCAGTTTATACCATCGGGTTAGGGGGGCCTACGAGCAGTACTTC
.	TRBV7-2	TRBJ1-2	.	CASSAGSLNPNYGYTF	TGTGCCAGCAGCGCGGGAAGCCTTAATCCTAACTATGGCTACACCTTC
TRBD1	TRBV27	TRBJ1-5	few	CASSLMQGGDQPQHF	TGTGCCAGCAGTTTAATGCAGGGGGGGGATCAGCCCCAGCATTTT
.	TRBV15	TRBJ2-5	.	CATSPGVQETQYF	TGTGCCACCAGCCCCGGGGTCCAAGAGACCCAGTACTTC
.	TRBV10-3	TRBJ2-2	.	CANRVGFNTGELFF	TGTGCCAACAGAGTCGGTTTCAACACCGGGGAGCTGTTTTTT
.	TRBV14	TRBJ2-2	once	CASSQKRQGAGAAGELFF	TGTGCCAGCAGCCAAAAGCGGCAGGGGGCGGGAGCGGCCGGGGAGCTGTTTTTT
.	TRBV5-6	TRBJ2-5	.	CASSLRDGGETQYF	TGTGCCAGCAGCTTGAGGGACGGTGGAGAGACCCAGTACTTC
.	TRBV6-5	TRBJ2-1	.	CASRKPVTDEQFF	TGTGCCAGCAGAAAGCCGGTAACCGATGAGCAGTTCTTC
.	TRBV18	TRBJ2-1	.	CASSPGGSGFPAYNEQFF	TGTGCCAGCTCACCAGGTGGTAGTGGCTTTCCGGCCTACAATGAGCAGTTCTTC
.	TRBV19	TRBJ2-1	.	CASSIDPPARGAVYNEQFF	TGTGCCAGTAGTATAGACCCGCCCGCCCGGGGGGCGGTTTACAATGAGCAGTTCTTC
.	TRBV7-3	TRBJ1-1	.	CASSSQINTEAFF	TGTGCCAGCAGCTCACAGATCAACACTGAAGCTTTCTTT